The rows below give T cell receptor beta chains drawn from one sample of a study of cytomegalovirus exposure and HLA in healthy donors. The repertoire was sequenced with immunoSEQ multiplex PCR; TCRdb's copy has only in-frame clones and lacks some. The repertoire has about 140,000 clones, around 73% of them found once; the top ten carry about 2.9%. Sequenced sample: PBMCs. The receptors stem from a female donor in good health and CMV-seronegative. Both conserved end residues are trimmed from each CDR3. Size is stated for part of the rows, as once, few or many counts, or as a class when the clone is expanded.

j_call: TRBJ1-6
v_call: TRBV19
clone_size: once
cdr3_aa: ASRKTGSNSPLH

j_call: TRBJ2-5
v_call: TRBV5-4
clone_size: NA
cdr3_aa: ASMRPGQQETQY

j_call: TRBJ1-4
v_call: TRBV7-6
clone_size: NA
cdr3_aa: ASSLSRSTGDGATNEKLF

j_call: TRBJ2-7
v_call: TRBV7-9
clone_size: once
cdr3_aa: ASSLRRGTHEQY

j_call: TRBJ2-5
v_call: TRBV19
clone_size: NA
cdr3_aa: ASSRRGGGETQY

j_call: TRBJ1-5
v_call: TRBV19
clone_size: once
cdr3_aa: ASSIEGSNQPQH

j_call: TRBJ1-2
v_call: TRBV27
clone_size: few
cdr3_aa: ASGRQGDYGYT

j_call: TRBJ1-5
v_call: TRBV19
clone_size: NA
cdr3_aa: ASKAGGPSNQPQH

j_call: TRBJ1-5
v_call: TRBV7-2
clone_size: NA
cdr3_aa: ASSLALGPGQPQH

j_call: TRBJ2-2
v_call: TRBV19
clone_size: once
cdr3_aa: ASSLSHTGELF

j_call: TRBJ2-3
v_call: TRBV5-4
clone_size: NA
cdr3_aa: ASSVGGTDTQY

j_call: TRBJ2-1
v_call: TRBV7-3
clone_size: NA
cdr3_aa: ASSPRGGLTYNEQF

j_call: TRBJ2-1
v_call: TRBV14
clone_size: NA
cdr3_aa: ASSQLTTGYHEQF

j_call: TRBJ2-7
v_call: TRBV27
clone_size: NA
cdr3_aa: ASHGESYEQY

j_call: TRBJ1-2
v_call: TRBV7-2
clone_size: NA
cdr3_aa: ASRVGGTGANYGYT

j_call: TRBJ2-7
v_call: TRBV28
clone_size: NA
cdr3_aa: ASRGQGEYEQY

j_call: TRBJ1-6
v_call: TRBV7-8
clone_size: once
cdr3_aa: ASSLAVRWSSYNSPLH

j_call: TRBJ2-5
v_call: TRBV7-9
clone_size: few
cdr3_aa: ASSQLGGGSVQETQY